This T cell receptor beta chain was identified in a study of cytomegalovirus exposure and HLA in healthy donors. Amplification used 60 Vbeta primers and 13 Jbeta primers. Profiling relied on immunoSEQ multiplex PCR, and the TCRdb table lists in-frame clones only, not all of them. Of a few hundred thousand clones detected, about 80% appear once; the ten largest clones hold 1.5% to 2%. This CDR3 region has 15 residues. CDR1 is LNHDA and CDR2 is SQIVND in the germline V gene (reference sequence). V was clipped by 6 bases and J by 2 bases, with 17 bases between them. The chain couples TRBV19 to TRBJ2-7; D gene unclear. This clonotype was sampled from a man aged 18 to 30 in good health and CMV-seronegative. What was sequenced was PBMCs. CDR3 sequence (DNA): TGTGCCAGTAGCCTTGCGGCAGCTCCAACCTACGAGCAGTACTTC. Protein sequence: CASSLAAAPTYEQYF.